This T cell receptor beta chain is drawn from a study of shared clonotypes between healthy human individuals. Germline CDR1 MNHEY, CDR2 SMNVEV (reference sequence). CDR3 length equals 14 residues. The V and J ends lost 5 bases and 7 bases respectively, with 15 bases between them. Using immunoSEQ multiplex PCR, the repertoire was profiled, and TCRdb retains in-frame clones only, with some absent. The table includes about 2 million clones, roughly 94% detected once. CD8 cells regarded as naive lacked CD45RO, were positively chosen for CCR7, and omitted terminally differentiated effector memory CD45RA+ cells.

This receptor was identified in a young man in good health. The material sequenced was naive CD8+ T cells sorted from blood. The V and J genes are TRBV27 and TRBJ2-1; TRBD1 might be the D (6 bases). The CDR3 region is CASSSGITGNEQFF. The CDR3 region has the DNA TGTGCCAGCAGTAGCGGCATAACAGGGAATGAGCAGTTCTTC.